This TCR beta chain was retrieved from a study of response to subunit inactivated influenza vaccine. Study-wide points: Authors suggested each seasonal influenza vaccination recruits few new T cells.

The sample holds a few counts of this clonotype. No antigen is known for it. TCRdb recomputed calls from the RT-PCR reads with MiXCR, one row per CDR3 protein. The sample includes about 170,000 distinct CDR3 sequences, approximately 12% of them seen just once. These same data were also listed under a study on T cells expressing NK-cell markers. That work adds: With UMIs, 5'RACE template switching was used to make TCR beta cDNA. It was sorted CD3+CD56-NKG2C+, CD3+CD56+NKG2C- and CD3+CD56+NKG2C+ T cells that provided the TCR beta repertoires. Leadership of the CD3+CD56-NKG2C+ fraction also belonged to these clonotypes in a few donors.

This receptor was identified in a man aged 45-60 years who received an inactivated influenza vaccine. This specimen consisted of CD8+ T cells sorted from PBMCs, obtained roughly 13 days after vaccination.

CDR3 in amino acids: CSASLYNEQFF. Written as DNA, the CDR3 is TGCAGTGCTAGTCTGTACAATGAGCAGTTCTTC. The chain recombines TRBV20-1 with TRBJ2-1; no clear D gene. V was clipped by 3 bases and J by 4 bases, with 4 bases between them. The CDR3 is 11 amino acids. Per germline, CDR1 DFQATT and CDR2 SNEGSKA (reference sequence).